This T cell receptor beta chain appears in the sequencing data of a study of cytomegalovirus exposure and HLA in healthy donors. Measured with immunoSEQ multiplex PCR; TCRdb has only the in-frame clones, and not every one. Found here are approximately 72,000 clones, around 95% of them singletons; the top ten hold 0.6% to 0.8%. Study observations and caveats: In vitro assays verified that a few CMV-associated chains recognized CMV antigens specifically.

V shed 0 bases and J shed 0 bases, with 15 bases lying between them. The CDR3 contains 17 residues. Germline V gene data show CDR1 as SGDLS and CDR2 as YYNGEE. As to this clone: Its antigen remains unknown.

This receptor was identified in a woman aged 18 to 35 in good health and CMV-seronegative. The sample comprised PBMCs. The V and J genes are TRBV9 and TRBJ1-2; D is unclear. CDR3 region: CASSVGPGRGTNYGYTF. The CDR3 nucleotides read TGTGCCAGCAGCGTAGGTCCCGGGAGAGGGACTAACTATGGCTACACCTTC.